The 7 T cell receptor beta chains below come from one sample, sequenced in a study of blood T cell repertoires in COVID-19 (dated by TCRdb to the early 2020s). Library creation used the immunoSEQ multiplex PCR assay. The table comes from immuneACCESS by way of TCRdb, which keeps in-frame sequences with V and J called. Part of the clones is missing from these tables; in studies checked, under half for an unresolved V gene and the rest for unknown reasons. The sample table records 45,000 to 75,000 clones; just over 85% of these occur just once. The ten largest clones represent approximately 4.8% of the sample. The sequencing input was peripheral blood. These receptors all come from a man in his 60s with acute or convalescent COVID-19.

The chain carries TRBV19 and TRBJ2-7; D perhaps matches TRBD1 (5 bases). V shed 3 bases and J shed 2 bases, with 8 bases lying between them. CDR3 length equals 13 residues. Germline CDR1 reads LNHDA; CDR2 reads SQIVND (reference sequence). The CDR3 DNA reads TGTGCCAGTAGTATGATAGGGGCCTACGAGCAGTACTTC. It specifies CASSMIGAYEQYF.

In DNA form, the CDR3 reads TGTGCCAGCAGTTACGAGACAGGTGAGAACACTGAAGCTTTCTTT. This encodes CASSYETGENTEAFF. The chain combines TRBV6-5 with TRBJ1-1, with D maybe TRBD1 (6 bases). Per germline, CDR1 MNHEY and CDR2 SVGAGI. The CDR3 has 15 residues. Deletions cut 2 bases from V and 1 base from J, with 11 bases between.

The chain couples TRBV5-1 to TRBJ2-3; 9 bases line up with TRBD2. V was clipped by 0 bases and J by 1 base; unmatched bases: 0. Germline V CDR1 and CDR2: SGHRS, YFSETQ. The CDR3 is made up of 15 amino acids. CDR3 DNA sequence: TGCGCCAGCAGCTTGGGACTAGCGGGCACAGATACGCAGTATTTT. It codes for CASSLGLAGTDTQYF. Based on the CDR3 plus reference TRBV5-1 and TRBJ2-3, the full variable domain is KAGVTQTPRYLIKTRGQQVTLSCSPISGHRSVSWYQQTPGQGLQFLFEYFSETQRNKGNFPGRFSGRQFSNSRSEMNVSTLELGDSALYLCASSLGLAGTDTQYFGPGTRLTVL.

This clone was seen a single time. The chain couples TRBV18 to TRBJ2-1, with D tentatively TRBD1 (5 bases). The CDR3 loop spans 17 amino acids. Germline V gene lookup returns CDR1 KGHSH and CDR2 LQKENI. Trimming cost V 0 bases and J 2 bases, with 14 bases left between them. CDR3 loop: CASSPPRVESPYNEQFF. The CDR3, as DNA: TGTGCCAGCTCACCACCCAGGGTGGAGAGCCCCTACAATGAGCAGTTCTTC.

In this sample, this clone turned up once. The CDR3 coding sequence is TGTGCCAGCAGTGAAGCGTACCGAGGGGAGCAGTACTTC. This sequence encodes CASSEAYRGEQYF. The chain employs TRBV6-1 and TRBJ2-7; perhaps TRBD2 as D (5 bases). The CDR3 contains 13 residues. Germline CDR1 is MNHNS and CDR2 is SASEGT. Between the trimmed V and J ends, which lost 0 bases and 7 bases, there was a span of 10 bases.

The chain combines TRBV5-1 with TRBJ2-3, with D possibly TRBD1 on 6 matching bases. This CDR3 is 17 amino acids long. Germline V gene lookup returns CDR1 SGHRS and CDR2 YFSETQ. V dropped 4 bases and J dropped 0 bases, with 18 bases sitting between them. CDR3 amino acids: CASSINPTGASTDTQYF. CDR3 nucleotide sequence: TGCGCCAGCAGCATCAACCCGACAGGCGCTAGCACAGATACGCAGTATTTT.

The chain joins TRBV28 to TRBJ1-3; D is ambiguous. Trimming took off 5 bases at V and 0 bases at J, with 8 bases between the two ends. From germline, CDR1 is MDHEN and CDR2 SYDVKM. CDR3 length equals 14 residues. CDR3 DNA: TGTGCCAGCAGTCGACACCGCTCTGGAAACACCATATATTTT. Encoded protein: CASSRHRSGNTIYF.